Below are 10 T cell receptor beta chains sequenced from a single sample in a study of blood T cells in healthy people across ages. Next came a second PCR, run for about 7 to 12 cycles, which used a sample-barcoded 5' primer along with a J-beta primer mix. Using its own MiXCR run on the 5' RACE reads, TCRdb lists one record per CDR3 protein. The sample lists roughly 700,000 distinct CDR3 sequences; 32% were seen once. Source material: blood. The receptors shown here come from a woman of 80 years or more in good health.

This clonotype was found many times. The genes are TRBV7-9 and TRBJ1-2; D is unclear. The V gene lost 1 base and the J gene lost 8 bases, with 5 bases spanning the gap. Germline lookup yields CDR1 SEHNR and CDR2 FQNEAQ (reference sequence). The CDR3 loop spans 11 amino acids. In nucleotides, the CDR3 is TGTGCCAGCAGCTTAGGGCAGGGCTACACCTTC. As protein: CASSLGQGYTF.

The CDR3 nucleotides are TGTGCCAGCAACTCATTAACAGGGGCCTTAGGAGAAAAACTGTTTTTT. This sequence encodes CASNSLTGALGEKLFF. The chain uses TRBV7-8 and TRBJ1-4, with TRBD1 matching 7 bases. The CDR3 runs to 16 residues. The V segment lost 7 bases and the J segment 8 bases; nucleotides outside the gene matches: 16. Germline V lookup: CDR1 SGHVS, CDR2 FQNEAQ. The full variable domain, completed using reference TRBV7-8 and TRBJ1-4, is GAGVSQSPRYKVAKRGQDVALRCDPISGHVSLFWYQQALGQGPEFLTYFQNEAQLDKSGLPSDRFFAERPEGSVSTLKIQRTQQEDSAVYLCASNSLTGALGEKLFFGSGTQLSVL.

This clonotype has at least ten counts. J is TRBJ1-6 and V is TRBV9; D is undetermined. This CDR3 comprises 16 residues. The germline CDR1 and CDR2 sequences are SGDLS and YYNGEE. The V end lost 5 bases, the J end lost 7 bases, and 19 bases lay between the germline ends. The CDR3 is CASSERLDSLNSPLHF. The CDR3 bases are TGTGCCAGCAGTGAGAGACTGGATTCGTTGAATTCACCCCTCCACTTT. Full variable domain (missing parts from reference TRBV9 and TRBJ1-6): DSGVTQTPKHLITATGQRVTLRCSPRSGDLSVYWYQQSLDQGLQFLIQYYNGEERAKGNILERFSAQQFPDLHSELNLSSLELGDSALYFCASSERLDSLNSPLHFGNGTRLTVT.

This rearrangement joins TRBV15 to TRBJ2-1; TRBD1 matches 11 bases. CDR1 is LNHNV, CDR2 YYDKDF, per germline (reference sequence). Trimming took 3 bases from V and 8 from J; bases not matched to a gene: 3. CDR3 length: 14 residues. For the CDR3, the DNA is TGTGCCACCAGCAGGGACAGGGGGCATTATGAGCAGTTCTTC. Protein: CATSRDRGHYEQFF.

On this clonotype: Given a much more abundant clone one base away, this may be a read error. The chain joins TRBV6-2 or TRBV6-3 to TRBJ1-1, with D possibly TRBD1 on 5 matching bases. Looked up from germline, CDR1 is MNHEY and CDR2 is SVGEGT. The CDR3 runs 13 residues. The V end lost 8 bases, the J end lost 1 base, and 11 bases lay between the germline ends. Written as DNA, the CDR3 is TGTGCCAGCTGGGACTTCAAGAACACTGAAGCTTTCTTT. This translates into CASWDFKNTEAFF.

The rearrangement links TRBV27 to TRBJ2-1, with 16 positions matching TRBD2. CDR3 length equals 19 residues. V trimming: 5 bases; J trimming: 1 base; junction bases outside the gene matches: 8. Germline CDR1 reads MNHEY; CDR2 reads SMNVEV (reference sequence). CDR3 DNA sequence: TGTGCCAGCAGTCCAAAGGGACTAGCGGGAGGGCCATCCTACAATGAGCAGTTCTTC. It translates to CASSPKGLAGGPSYNEQFF.

The V and J genes are TRBV20-1 and TRBJ1-5; D not resolved. Trimming pared 1 base from V and 12 bases from J, leaving 16 bases between. This CDR3 spans 13 amino acids. Germline V lookup: CDR1 DFQATT, CDR2 SNEGSKA (reference sequence). For the CDR3, the DNA is TGCAGTGCTAGAGGGACGGAGAATAAGCACCAGCATTTT. Its translation: CSARGTENKHQHF.

This sequence joins TRBV6-6 and TRBJ2-1; 13 bases fit TRBD2. This CDR3 has 15 residues. Losses at the gene ends were 6 bases for V and 5 bases for J; bases not matched to a gene: 4. Germline V gives CDR1 MNHNY, CDR2 SVGAGI (reference sequence). The CDR3 sequence: CASSRTSGGDNEQFF. Written as DNA, the CDR3 is TGTGCCAGCAGCCGGACTAGCGGGGGTGACAATGAGCAGTTCTTC.

This clonotype was detected only a few times. The chain combines TRBV6-2 or TRBV6-3 with TRBJ1-1, with a tentative D call TRBD1 (6 bases). The CDR3 sequence is 15 residues long. Per germline, CDR1 MNHEY and CDR2 SVGEGT. The V and J ends lost 0 bases and 5 bases respectively, with 13 bases between them. CDR3 sequence reads: CASSYSPRGETEAFF. Written as DNA, the CDR3 is TGTGCCAGCAGTTACTCGCCCAGGGGAGAGACTGAAGCTTTCTTT.

This clonotype came up many times. The J gene is TRBJ2-5, the V gene TRBV20-1; 8 bases agree with TRBD2. Germline lookup yields CDR1 DFQATT and CDR2 SNEGSKA (reference sequence). The CDR3 runs to 15 residues. V shed 0 bases, J shed 1 base, and the junction held 4 bases outside the gene matches. In DNA form, the CDR3 reads TGCAGTGCTAGAGAGCCAGCGGGGGCCCAAGAGACCCAGTACTTC. Residues: CSAREPAGAQETQYF.